The 3 T cell receptor beta chains in this list originate from one sample, sequenced in a study of human T cells and chemical hapten exposure. Each CDR3 protein is one row after TCRdb ran MiXCR on the RACE reads. The sample contains 95,000 to 150,000 distinct CDR3 sequences, roughly 15% of which appear only once. The time point: patch test 1, 2 weeks after DPC sensitization. Treatment described: therapeutic diphenylcyclopropenone sensitization with weekly scalp DPC. This material consisted of whole blood, taken in connection with sensitization to the hapten diphenylcyclopropenone (DPC). The origin of the receptors is a man aged 18 to 29 with alopecia areata. Some clones in this sample may be carry-over from other donors' samples.

This clonotype appeared a few times. The chain uses TRBV28 and TRBJ2-2; 8 nucleotides agree with TRBD2. The CDR3 totals 17 residues. The junction had 13 bases not matched to a gene; V was cut back by 5 bases and J by 5 bases. From germline, CDR1 is MDHEN and CDR2 SYDVKM. The DNA for the CDR3 is TGTGCCAGCAGTCTACCGGGACTAGAATTAGGGACCGGGGAGCTGTTTTTT. Translated: CASSLPGLELGTGELFF.

This clonotype was observed a few times. V usage is TRBV7-9 and J usage is TRBJ1-1, with unresolved D. Per the germline V gene, CDR1 is SEHNR and CDR2 is FQNEAQ (reference sequence). The CDR3 has 13 amino acids. V was shortened by 5 bases and J by 4 bases, with 11 bases between the two germline ends. CDR3 nucleotides: TGTGCCAGCAGCCTCCCTAGGGCCACTGAAGCTTTCTTT. The encoded protein is CASSLPRATEAFF.

The chain is built from TRBV7-3 and TRBJ1-1; maybe TRBD1 (5 bases). CDR1 and CDR2 from the germline V gene are SGHTA and FQGTGA. V lost 3 bases to trimming and J lost 4 bases, with 9 bases between them. The CDR3 sequence is 13 residues long. The CDR3 coding sequence is TGTGCCAGCAGCTTCGACAGCACCACTGAAGCTTTCTTT. Its translation: CASSFDSTTEAFF.